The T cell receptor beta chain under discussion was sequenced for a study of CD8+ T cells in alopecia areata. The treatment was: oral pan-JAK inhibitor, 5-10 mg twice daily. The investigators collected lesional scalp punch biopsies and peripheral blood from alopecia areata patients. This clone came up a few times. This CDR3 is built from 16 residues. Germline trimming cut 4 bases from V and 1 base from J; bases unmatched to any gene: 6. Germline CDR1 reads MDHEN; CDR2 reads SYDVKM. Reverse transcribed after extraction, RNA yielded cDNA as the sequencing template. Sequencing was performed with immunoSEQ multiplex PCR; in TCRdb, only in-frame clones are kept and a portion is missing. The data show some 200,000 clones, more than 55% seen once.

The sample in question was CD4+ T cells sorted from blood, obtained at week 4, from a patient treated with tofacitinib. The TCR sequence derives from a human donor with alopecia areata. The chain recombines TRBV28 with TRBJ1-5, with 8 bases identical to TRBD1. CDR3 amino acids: CASSSRTGYSNQPQHF. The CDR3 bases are TGTGCCAGCAGTTCCAGGACAGGGTACAGCAATCAGCCCCAGCATTTT.